Listed here are 14 T cell receptor beta chains from one sample, sequenced in a study of low-dose radiotherapy and immunotherapy resistance in tumors. The time point was: before trial treatment. First-strand cDNA used TRAV- and TRBV-specific primers, covering alpha and beta chains. With a constant-region primer and a V-primer adapter, TCRs were subjected to roughly 18 PCR cycles of amplification. TCRdb reprocessed the reads via MiXCR and lists one record per CDR3 protein. The table has 65,000 to 90,000 distinct CDR3 sequences, about 20% seen once. Here the sequenced sample was PBMCs, taken before treatment. The receptors were gathered from a male donor with prostate cancer.

This clonotype was detected many times. This chain links TRBV2 with TRBJ1-1, with TRBD1 matching 9 bases. CDR3 length: 15 residues. V lost 6 bases, J lost 0 bases, and 5 bases stayed unmatched. Looked up from germline, CDR1 is SNHLY and CDR2 is FYNNEI. CDR3 bases: TGTGCCAGCAGGGGACAGGGCAGTATGAACACTGAAGCTTTCTTT. Amino acid sequence: CASRGQGSMNTEAFF.

In its sample, this clonotype was seen many times. The rearrangement joins TRBV15 to TRBJ2-1; D remains ambiguous. The V end was cut by 2 bases, the J end by 6 bases, with 14 bases between. CDR1 is LNHNV, CDR2 YYDKDF, per germline (reference sequence). The CDR3 is 15 residues long. CDR3 region: CATSRPTGRANEQFF. CDR3 in DNA: TGTGCCACCAGCAGACCAACTGGACGAGCCAATGAGCAGTTCTTC.

This rearrangement joins TRBV20-1 to TRBJ2-1; 12 nucleotides match TRBD2. V gave up 3 bases and J gave up 8 bases; unmatched junction bases: 8. Germline V CDR1 and CDR2: DFQATT, SNEGSKA (reference sequence). This CDR3 spans 15 amino acids. CDR3 residues: CSARTSGGARYEQFF. CDR3 DNA sequence: TGCAGTGCTAGGACTAGCGGGGGCGCGCGCTATGAGCAGTTCTTC.

This clonotype appeared many times. The chain has TRBV5-5 and TRBJ2-2; 8 bases are a match to TRBD1. This CDR3 spans 14 amino acids. Trimming removed 3 bases from V and 4 bases from J; junction bases left unmatched: 2. Per germline, CDR1 SGHKS and CDR2 YYEKEE (reference sequence). For the CDR3, the DNA is TGTGCCAGCAGCTGGGGACAGGCCACCGGGGAGCTGTTTTTT. Amino acids: CASSWGQATGELFF.

This chain connects TRBV5-1 to TRBJ2-3, with D uncertain. Trimming pared 0 bases from V and 2 bases from J, leaving 7 bases between. The CDR3 is 14 residues long. CDR1 is SGHRS and CDR2 is YFSETQ in the germline V gene. The CDR3 DNA reads as TGCGCCAGCAGCTTGGGGGCGCTCACAGATACGCAGTATTTT. It yields the protein CASSLGALTDTQYF. The full variable domain, rest sourced from reference TRBV5-1 and TRBJ2-3, is KAGVTQTPRYLIKTRGQQVTLSCSPISGHRSVSWYQQTPGQGLQFLFEYFSETQRNKGNFPGRFSGRQFSNSRSEMNVSTLELGDSALYLCASSLGALTDTQYFGPGTRLTVL.

About this clonotype itself: A single base is all that separates this from a far larger clone, so a read error is likely. J is TRBJ2-7 and V is TRBV6-2 or TRBV6-3, with TRBD2 matching over 15 bases. With V trimmed by 2 bases and J by 7 bases, 12 bases remained unmatched. Germline V gives CDR1 MNHEY, CDR2 SVGEGT. There are 18 residues in the CDR3. CDR3 region: CASSYPGTSGRQNNEQYF. The CDR3 DNA reads TGTGCCAGCAGTTACCCGGGGACTAGCGGGAGGCAGAACAATGAGCAGTACTTC.

The table lists this clonotype with many counts. The chain combines TRBV7-2 with TRBJ1-3; D is unclear. This CDR3 is 14 amino acids long. Germline CDR1 and CDR2: SGHTA and FQGNSA. Trimming took 5 bases from V and 4 from J, leaving 12 bases between them. The CDR3 region is CASSVVKGGNTIYF. CDR3 bases: TGTGCCAGCAGCGTTGTCAAGGGAGGAAACACCATATATTTT.

This clonotype was observed at least ten times. The rearrangement uses TRBV20-1 and TRBJ2-3; 8 bases map to TRBD1. With V trimmed by 6 bases and J by 8 bases, 16 bases remained unmatched. This CDR3 is 15 amino acids long. The germline V gene encodes CDR1 DFQATT and CDR2 SNEGSKA (reference sequence). This CDR3 is CSAIDPGQGKGTQYF. For the CDR3, the DNA is TGCAGTGCAATCGACCCAGGACAGGGAAAGGGTACGCAGTATTTT.

The V and J genes are TRBV6-1 and TRBJ2-1; 9 positions match TRBD2. The germline gives CDR1 MNHNS, CDR2 SASEGT. The CDR3 spans 16 residues. Trimming cost V 5 bases and J 9 bases; bases outside gene matches: 14. The CDR3 nucleotides are TGTGCCAGCAGTACCAATAGCGGGGGCGGACGGGGTGAGCAGTTCTTC. It encodes CASSTNSGGGRGEQFF.

Many counts were recorded for this clonotype. This sequence joins TRBV30 and TRBJ1-5; D call uncertain. V was shortened by 0 bases and J by 9 bases, with 9 bases between the two germline ends. The CDR3 consists of 12 residues. Looked up from germline, CDR1 is GTSNPN and CDR2 is SVGIG (reference sequence). The CDR3 reads CAWSVPDGPQHF. CDR3 coding DNA: TGTGCCTGGAGTGTCCCGGACGGGCCCCAGCATTTT.

V and J are TRBV7-9 and TRBJ1-2; tentative D call: TRBD1 (6 bases). The ends were cut back, 6 bases at V and 8 bases at J, with 25 bases in the middle. CDR1 SEHNR and CDR2 FQNEAQ come from the germline V gene (reference sequence). CDR3 size: 16 residues. The CDR3 sequence is CASRKGFGRGLEGYTF. The CDR3 region has the DNA TGTGCCAGCAGGAAAGGCTTCGGCAGGGGATTGGAAGGCTACACCTTC.

This clonotype was recorded many times. As DNA, the CDR3 is TGTGCCAGTAGTATAGTGGATTCACCCCTCCACTTT. As protein: CASSIVDSPLHF. V and J are TRBV19 and TRBJ1-6, with no clear D. Between the trimmed V and J ends, which lost 1 base and 8 bases, there was a span of 3 bases. CDR1 is LNHDA and CDR2 is SQIVND in the germline V gene (reference sequence). There are 12 residues in the CDR3.

In its sample, this clonotype was seen many times. The chain recombines TRBV28 with TRBJ2-2, with 7 positions matching TRBD1. Germline CDR1 reads MDHEN; CDR2 reads SYDVKM. V trimming: 10 bases; J trimming: 6 bases; junction bases outside the gene matches: 17. The CDR3 totals 16 residues. The CDR3 protein is CATNFPGQVFPGELFF. CDR3 sequence (DNA): TGTGCCACCAACTTTCCCGGACAGGTCTTCCCCGGGGAGCTGTTTTTT. Looking up the rest from reference TRBV28 and TRBJ2-2 gives the full variable domain: DVKVTQSSRYLVKRTGEKVFLECVQDMDHENMFWYRQDPGLGLRLIYFSYDVKMKEKGDIPEGYSVSREKKERFSLILESASTNQTSMYLCATNFPGQVFPGELFFGEGSRLTVL.

This clonotype was picked up many times. The V gene is TRBV5-1, the J gene TRBJ2-2; D unclear. This CDR3 region has 12 residues. The V end was cut by 6 bases, the J end by 7 bases, with 10 bases between. Germline V gene sequence: CDR1 SGHRS, CDR2 YFSETQ. As DNA, the CDR3 is TGCGCCAGCAACCCTTTCGGCGGGGAGCTGTTTTTT. Amino acids: CASNPFGGELFF.